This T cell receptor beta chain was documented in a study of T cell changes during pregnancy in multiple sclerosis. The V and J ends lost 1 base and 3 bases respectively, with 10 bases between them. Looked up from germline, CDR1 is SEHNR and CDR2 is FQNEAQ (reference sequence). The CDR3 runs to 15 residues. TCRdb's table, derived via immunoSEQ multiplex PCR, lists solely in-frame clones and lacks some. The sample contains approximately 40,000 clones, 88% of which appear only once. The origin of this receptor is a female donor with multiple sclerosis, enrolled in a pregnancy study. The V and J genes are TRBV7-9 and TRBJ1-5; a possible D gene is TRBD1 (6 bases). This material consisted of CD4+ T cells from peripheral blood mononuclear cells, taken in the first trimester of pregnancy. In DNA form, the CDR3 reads TGTGCCAGCAGCTTAGAAGGGGGACACAATCAGCCCCAGCATTTT. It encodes CASSLEGGHNQPQHF.